This T cell receptor (beta chain) was captured by sequencing in a study of OX40 agonist ivuxolimab in advanced cancers. Libraries were prepared by immunoSEQ multiplex PCR; TCRdb keeps only in-frame clonotypes and omits some of them. There are roughly 70,000 clones in the sample; 88% occur only once, and 0.67% lies in the top ten. Per germline, CDR1 SGHAT and CDR2 FQNNGV. With 5 bases clipped from V and 4 bases from J, the junction kept 4 bases outside the gene matches. The CDR3 sequence is 16 residues long. Patients had blood sampled at baseline and again on cycle 4 day 1 and cycle 7 day 1. This material consisted of CD4+ or CD8+ T cells sorted from blood, taken in a trial of the OX40 agonist ivuxolimab. This sequence joins TRBV11-2 and TRBJ2-3, with 15 nucleotides matching TRBD2. The receptor's source is an adult with an advanced solid tumor such as melanoma, head and neck, liver or kidney cancer. CDR3 DNA sequence: TGTGCCAGCAGCCTGGGACTAGCGGGAGGCGCAGATACGCAGTATTTT. Translating it yields CASSLGLAGGADTQYF. The full variable domain, completed using reference TRBV11-2 and TRBJ2-3, is EAGVAQSPRYKIIEKRQSVAFWCNPISGHATLYWYQQILGQGPKLLIQFQNNGVVDDSQLPKDRFSAERLKGVDSTLKIQPAKLEDSAVYLCASSLGLAGGADTQYFGPGTRLTVL.